This T cell receptor beta chain was recovered during a study of blood T cell repertoires in COVID-19. Trimming stripped 2 bases from V and 2 bases from J, with 9 bases between. Germline V gives CDR1 SGHNT, CDR2 YENEEA. The CDR3 is 14 amino acids. Methods used by the authors: Researchers report that nucleated cell counts were estimated from reference gene primer amplification. Clones were read by immunoSEQ multiplex PCR, and TCRdb kept only the in-frame ones, dropping some. Clone size and V and J calls were adopted from that table, with D and trimming inferred from the DNA. The data hold 150,000 to 200,000 clones, with roughly 91% observed a single time.

Sequenced sample: peripheral blood. The origin of this receptor is a man aged 18-30 years with acute or convalescent COVID-19. V and J are TRBV11-3 and TRBJ2-5; D possibly corresponds to TRBD1 (5 bases). In nucleotides, the CDR3 is TGTGCCAGCAGCTTACAGGGTGGGCAAGAGACCCAGTACTTC. Protein sequence: CASSLQGGQETQYF.